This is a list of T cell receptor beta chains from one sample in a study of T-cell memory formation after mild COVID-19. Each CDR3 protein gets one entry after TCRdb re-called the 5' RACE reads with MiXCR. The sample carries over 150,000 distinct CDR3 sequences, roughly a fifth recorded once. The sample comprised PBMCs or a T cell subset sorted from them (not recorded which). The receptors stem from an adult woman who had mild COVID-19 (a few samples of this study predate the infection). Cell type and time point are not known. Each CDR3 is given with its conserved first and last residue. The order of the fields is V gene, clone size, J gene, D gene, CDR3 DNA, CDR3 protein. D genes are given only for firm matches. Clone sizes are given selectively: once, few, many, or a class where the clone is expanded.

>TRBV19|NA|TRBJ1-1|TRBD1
TGTGCCAGTAGTAATTGGGACAGCGCTGCTGAAGCTTTCTTT
CASSNWDSAAEAFF
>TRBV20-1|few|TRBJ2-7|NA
TGCAGTGCTAGGGGGTCCTATCCCTACGAGCAGTACTTC
CSARGSYPYEQYF
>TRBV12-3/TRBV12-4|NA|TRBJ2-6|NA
TGTGCCAGCAGTTCGGCCCCAGGGACCCTGGCGAGTCTAGAGCCGTTTGGGGCCAACGTCCTGACTTTC
CASSSAPGTLASLEPFGANVLTF
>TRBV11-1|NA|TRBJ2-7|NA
TGTGCCAGCAGCTTAGCAGTAGGACAGATGAGCTCCTACGAGCAGTACTTC
CASSLAVGQMSSYEQYF
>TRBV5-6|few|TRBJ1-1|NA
TGTGCCAGCAGCTTGCTCCCCGTTGGGGGGATCACTGAAGCTTTCTTT
CASSLLPVGGITEAFF
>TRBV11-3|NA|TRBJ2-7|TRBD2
TGTGCCAGCAGCTTAGATCTTCTAGCGGGCTTCTCCTACGAGCAGTACTTC
CASSLDLLAGFSYEQYF
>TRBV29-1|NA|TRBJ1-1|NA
TGCAGCGTGCCCAGAGACAGGGAAGCTTTCTTT
CSVPRDREAFF
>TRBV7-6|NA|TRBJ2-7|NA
TGTGCCAGCAGCATCGGCGGGGCCTCGGGCGGCTCCTACGAGCAGTACTTC
CASSIGGASGGSYEQYF
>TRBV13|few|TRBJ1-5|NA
TGTGCCAGCAGCTTAGGCCTGGAACAGTTACTTCAGCCCCAGCATTTT
CASSLGLEQLLQPQHF
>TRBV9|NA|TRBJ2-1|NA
TGTGCCAGCAGCGTCTGGCCAGGGGCCTCCAATGAGCAGTTCTTC
CASSVWPGASNEQFF
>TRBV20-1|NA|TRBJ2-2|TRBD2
TGCAGTGCCAAAATGAGGGGAGGGTACACCGGGGAGCTGTTTTTT
CSAKMRGGYTGELFF
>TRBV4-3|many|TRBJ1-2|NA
TGCGCCAGCAGCCAATCACGGACGGTGAACTATGGCTACACCTTC
CASSQSRTVNYGYTF
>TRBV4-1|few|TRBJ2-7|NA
TGCGCCAGCAGCCAAGATCCCTTGGCTCAGGGCTACGAGCAGTACTTC
CASSQDPLAQGYEQYF
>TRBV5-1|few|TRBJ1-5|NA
TGCGCCAGCAGCTGGAGGGGCATGTCTGGTCAGCCCCAGCATTTT
CASSWRGMSGQPQHF
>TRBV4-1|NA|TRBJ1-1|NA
TGCGCCAGCAGCCAAGATTCGGGGGGAAACACTGAAGCTTTCTTT
CASSQDSGGNTEAFF
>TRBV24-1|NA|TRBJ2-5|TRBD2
TGTGCCACCAGTGATCCCCTAGCGGGAGGGTCCGGGGCCCAGTACTTC
CATSDPLAGGSGAQYF
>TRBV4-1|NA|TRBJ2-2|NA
TGCGCCAGCAGGGGGGGTTCGGGCACCGGGGAGCTGTTTTTT
CASRGGSGTGELFF
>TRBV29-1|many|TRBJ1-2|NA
TGCAGCGTTCTAGGCGGAGAAAACTATGGCTACACCTTC
CSVLGGENYGYTF
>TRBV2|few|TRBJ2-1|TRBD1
TGTGCCAGGCGACAGGGGGGATTTTACAATGAGCAGTTCTTC
CARRQGGFYNEQFF
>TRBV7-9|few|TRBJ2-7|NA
TGTGCCAGCAGCTCGTCTAGCTCCTACGAGCAGTACTTC
CASSSSSSYEQYF
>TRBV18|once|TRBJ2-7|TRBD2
TGTGCCAGCTCACCCGGGGGGATCGAGCAGTACTTC
CASSPGGIEQYF
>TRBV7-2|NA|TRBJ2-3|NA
TGTGCCAGCAGCCCCTCCATCGAGGTAGATACGCAGTATTTT
CASSPSIEVDTQYF
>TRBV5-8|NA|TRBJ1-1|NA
TGTGCCAGCAGCTTGTGGGAAGGGGGGAACACTGAAGCTTTCTTT
CASSLWEGGNTEAFF
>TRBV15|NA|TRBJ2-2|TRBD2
TGTGCCACCAGCAGAGAGACTAGCGGATACACCGGGGAGCTGTTTTTT
CATSRETSGYTGELFF